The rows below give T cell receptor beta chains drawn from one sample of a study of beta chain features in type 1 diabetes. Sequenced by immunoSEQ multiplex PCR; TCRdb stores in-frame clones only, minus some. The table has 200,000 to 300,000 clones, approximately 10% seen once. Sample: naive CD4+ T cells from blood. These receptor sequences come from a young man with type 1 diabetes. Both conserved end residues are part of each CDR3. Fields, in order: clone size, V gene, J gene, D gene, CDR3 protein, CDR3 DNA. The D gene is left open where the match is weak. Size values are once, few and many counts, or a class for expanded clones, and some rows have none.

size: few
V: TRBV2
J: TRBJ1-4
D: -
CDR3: CASSGRTTNEKLFF
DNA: TGTGCCAGCAGCGGACGGACTACTAATGAAAAACTGTTTTTT

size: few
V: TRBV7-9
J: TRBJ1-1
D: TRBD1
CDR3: CASSTRTGPTEAFF
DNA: TGTGCCAGCAGCACCCGGACAGGGCCCACTGAAGCTTTCTTT

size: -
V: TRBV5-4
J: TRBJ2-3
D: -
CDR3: CASSLDFASTDTQYF
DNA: TGTGCCAGCAGCCTTGACTTCGCTAGCACAGATACGCAGTATTTT

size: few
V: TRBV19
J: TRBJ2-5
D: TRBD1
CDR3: CASSVGQGEETQYF
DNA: TGTGCCAGTAGTGTTGGACAGGGGGAAGAGACCCAGTACTTC

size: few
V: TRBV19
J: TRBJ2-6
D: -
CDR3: CASSIGTSGANVLTF
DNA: TGTGCCAGTAGTATCGGTACCTCTGGGGCCAACGTCCTGACTTTC

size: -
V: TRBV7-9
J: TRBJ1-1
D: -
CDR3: CASSLTTTEAFF
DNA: TGTGCCAGCAGCTTAACAACCACTGAAGCTTTCTTT

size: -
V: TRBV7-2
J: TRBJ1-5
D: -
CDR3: CASSVYDQPQHF
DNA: TGTGCCAGCAGCGTTTATGATCAGCCCCAGCATTTT

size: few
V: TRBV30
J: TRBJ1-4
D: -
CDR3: CAWGQRKLFF
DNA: TGTGCCTGGGGACAGCGAAAACTGTTTTTT

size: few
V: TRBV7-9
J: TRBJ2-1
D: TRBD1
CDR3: CASSWDSLYNEQFF
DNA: TGTGCCAGCAGCTGGGACAGTCTCTACAATGAGCAGTTCTTC

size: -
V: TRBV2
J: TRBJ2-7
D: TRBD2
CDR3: CASSSWPGGAYEQYF
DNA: TGTGCCAGCAGTAGCTGGCCGGGGGGAGCCTACGAGCAGTACTTC

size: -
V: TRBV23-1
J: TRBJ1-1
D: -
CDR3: CASSQSSGALRTEAFF
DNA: TGCGCCAGCAGTCAATCGAGCGGGGCTCTAAGGACTGAAGCTTTCTTT

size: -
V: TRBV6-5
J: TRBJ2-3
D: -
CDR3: CASRASDTQYF
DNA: TGTGCCAGCAGGGCTTCAGATACGCAGTATTTT

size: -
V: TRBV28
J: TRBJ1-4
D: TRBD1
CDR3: CASSLYRGGEKLFF
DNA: TGTGCCAGCAGTTTATACAGGGGAGGTGAAAAACTGTTTTTT

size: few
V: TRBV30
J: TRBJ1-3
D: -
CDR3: CAWRHGNTIYF
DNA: TGTGCCTGGAGACACGGAAACACCATATATTTT

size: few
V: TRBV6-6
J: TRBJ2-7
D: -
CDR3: CASRTAGLPYEQYF
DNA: TGTGCCAGCAGAACCGCAGGGCTTCCCTACGAGCAGTACTTC

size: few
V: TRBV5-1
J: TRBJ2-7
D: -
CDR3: CASSLAPGEEGYEQYF
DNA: TGCGCCAGCAGCTTGGCCCCAGGGGAAGAAGGATACGAGCAGTACTTC

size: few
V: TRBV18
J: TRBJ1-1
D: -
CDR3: CASSPQVLEANTEAFF
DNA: TGTGCCAGCTCACCACAGGTCCTGGAGGCCAACACTGAAGCTTTCTTT

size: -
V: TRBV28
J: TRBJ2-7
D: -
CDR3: CASSASEARTDEQYF
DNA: TGTGCCAGCAGTGCCTCCGAGGCCCGAACGGACGAGCAGTACTTC

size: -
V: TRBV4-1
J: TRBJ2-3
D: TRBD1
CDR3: CASSQVGTGGDTQYF
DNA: TGCGCCAGCAGCCAAGTCGGGACAGGGGGCGATACGCAGTATTTT

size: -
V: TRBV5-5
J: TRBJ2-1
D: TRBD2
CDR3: CASSLMRGLAGVNEQFF
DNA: TGTGCCAGCAGCCTCATGCGGGGACTAGCGGGGGTAAATGAGCAGTTCTTC

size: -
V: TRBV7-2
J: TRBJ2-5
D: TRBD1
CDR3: CASSLDRGTETQYF
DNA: TGTGCCAGCAGCTTAGACAGGGGAACAGAGACCCAGTACTTC

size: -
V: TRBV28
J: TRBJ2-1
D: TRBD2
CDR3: CASSLPTSGGNNEQFF
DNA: TGTGCCAGCAGTTTACCAACTAGCGGGGGTAACAATGAGCAGTTCTTC

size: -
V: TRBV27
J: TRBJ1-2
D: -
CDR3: CASSLEGRGGYTF
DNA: TGTGCCAGCAGTTTGGAGGGGCGGGGTGGCTACACCTTC

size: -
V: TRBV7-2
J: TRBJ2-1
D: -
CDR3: CASSLAGAFQFF
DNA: TGTGCCAGCAGCTTAGCGGGCGCCTTTCAGTTCTTC

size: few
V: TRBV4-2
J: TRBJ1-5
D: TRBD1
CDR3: CASSPNRGSNQPQHF
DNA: TGTGCCAGCAGCCCTAACAGGGGGAGCAATCAGCCCCAGCATTTT

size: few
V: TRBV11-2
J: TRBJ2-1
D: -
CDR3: CASSTHRVFNEQFF
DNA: TGTGCCAGCAGCACCCACAGGGTTTTCAATGAGCAGTTCTTC

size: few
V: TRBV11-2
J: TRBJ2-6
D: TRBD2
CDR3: CASILRESGANVLTF
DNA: TGTGCCAGCATCCTGCGGGAGTCCGGGGCCAACGTCCTGACTTTC

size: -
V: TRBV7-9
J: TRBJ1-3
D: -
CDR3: CASSRDSGNTIYF
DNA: TGTGCCAGCAGCCGGGACTCCGGAAACACCATATATTTT

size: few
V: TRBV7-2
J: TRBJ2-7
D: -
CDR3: CASSLVAGAYEQYF
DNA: TGTGCCAGCAGCTTAGTTGCGGGTGCCTACGAGCAGTACTTC

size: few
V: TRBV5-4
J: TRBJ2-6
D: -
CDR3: CASSLDTGANVLTF
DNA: TGTGCCAGCAGCTTGGATACTGGGGCCAACGTCCTGACTTTC

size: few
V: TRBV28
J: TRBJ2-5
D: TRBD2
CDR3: CASSLGGGRETQYF
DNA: TGTGCCAGCAGTTTGGGGGGCGGGAGGGAGACCCAGTACTTC

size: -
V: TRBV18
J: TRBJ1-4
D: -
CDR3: CASSGNRDEKLFF
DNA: TGTGCCAGCTCAGGAAACAGGGATGAAAAACTGTTTTTT

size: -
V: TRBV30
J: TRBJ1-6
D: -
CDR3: CAWCTGNSWDSPLHF
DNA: TGTGCCTGGTGTACAGGGAACTCTTGGGATTCACCCCTCCACTTT

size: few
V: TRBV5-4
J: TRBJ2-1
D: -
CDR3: CASSFDSWGEQFF
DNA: TGTGCCAGCAGCTTCGACAGTTGGGGTGAGCAGTTCTTC